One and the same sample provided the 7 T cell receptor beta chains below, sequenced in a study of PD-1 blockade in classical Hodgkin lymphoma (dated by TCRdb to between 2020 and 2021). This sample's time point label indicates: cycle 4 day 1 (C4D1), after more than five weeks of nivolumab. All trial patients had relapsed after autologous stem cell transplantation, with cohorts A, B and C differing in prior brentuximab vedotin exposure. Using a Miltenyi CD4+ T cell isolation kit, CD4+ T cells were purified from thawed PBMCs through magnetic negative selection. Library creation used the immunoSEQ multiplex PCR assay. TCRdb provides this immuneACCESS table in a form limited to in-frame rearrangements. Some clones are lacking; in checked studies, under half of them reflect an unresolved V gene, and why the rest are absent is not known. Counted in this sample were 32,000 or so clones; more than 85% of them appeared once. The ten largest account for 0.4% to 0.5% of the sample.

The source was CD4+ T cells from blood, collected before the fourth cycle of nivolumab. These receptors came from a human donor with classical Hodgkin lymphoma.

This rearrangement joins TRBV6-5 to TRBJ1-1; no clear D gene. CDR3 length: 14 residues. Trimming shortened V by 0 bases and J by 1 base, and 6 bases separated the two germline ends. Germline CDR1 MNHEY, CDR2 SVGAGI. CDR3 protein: CASSYSVRNTEAFF. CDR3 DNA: TGTGCCAGCAGTTACTCGGTCAGGAACACTGAAGCTTTCTTT.

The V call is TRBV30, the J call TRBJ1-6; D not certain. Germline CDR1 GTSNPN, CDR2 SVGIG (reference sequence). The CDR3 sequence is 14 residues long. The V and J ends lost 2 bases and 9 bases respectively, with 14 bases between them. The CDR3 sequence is CAWSLAGNSSPLHF. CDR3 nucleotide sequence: TGTGCCTGGAGTTTGGCGGGGAATTCTTCACCCCTCCACTTT.

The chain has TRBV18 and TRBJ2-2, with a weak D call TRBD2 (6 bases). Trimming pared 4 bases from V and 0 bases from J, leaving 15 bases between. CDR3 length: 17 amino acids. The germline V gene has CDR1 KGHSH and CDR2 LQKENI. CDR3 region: CASSQTRGNANTGELFF. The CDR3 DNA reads TGTGCCAGCTCACAGACACGGGGGAACGCGAACACCGGGGAGCTGTTTTTT.

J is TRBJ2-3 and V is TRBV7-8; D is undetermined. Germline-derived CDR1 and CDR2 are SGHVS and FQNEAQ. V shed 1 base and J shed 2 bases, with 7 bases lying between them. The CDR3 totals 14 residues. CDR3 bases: TGTGCCAGCAGCTTAGGCCTATACACAGATACGCAGTATTTT. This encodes CASSLGLYTDTQYF.

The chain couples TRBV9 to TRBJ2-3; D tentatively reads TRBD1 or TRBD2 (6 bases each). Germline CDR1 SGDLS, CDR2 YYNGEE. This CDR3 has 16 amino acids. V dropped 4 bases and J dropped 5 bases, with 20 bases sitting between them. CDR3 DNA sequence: TGTGCCAGCAGCTCGCGAGGGGGGCTGGGGGGAGATACGCAGTATTTT. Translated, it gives CASSSRGGLGGDTQYF.

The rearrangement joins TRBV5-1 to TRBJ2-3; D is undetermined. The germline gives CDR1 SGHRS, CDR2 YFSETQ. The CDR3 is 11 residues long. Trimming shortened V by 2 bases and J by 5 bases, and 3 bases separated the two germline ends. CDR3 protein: CASSLGDTQYF. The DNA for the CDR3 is TGCGCCAGCAGCTTAGGAGATACGCAGTATTTT.

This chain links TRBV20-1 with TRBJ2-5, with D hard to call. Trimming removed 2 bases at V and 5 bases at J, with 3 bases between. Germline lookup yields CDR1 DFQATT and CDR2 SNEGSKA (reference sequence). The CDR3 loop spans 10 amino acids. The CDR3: CSARLETQYF. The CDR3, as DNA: TGCAGTGCTAGATTGGAGACCCAGTACTTC.